Below, one TCR beta chain is given with its context. This CDR3 is 16 amino acids long. Germline V lookup: CDR1 PRHDT, CDR2 FYEKMQ (reference sequence). The germline V and J ends were trimmed by 5 bases and 6 bases, with 19 bases remaining between them. Some clones are missing from TCRdb's copy, which holds only in-frame ones; the method was immunoSEQ multiplex PCR. Among around 99,000 clones listed, 88% were seen once. This record belongs to a study of radiotherapy plus CTLA-4 blockade in lung cancer. The source of this sequence is a human donor with non-small cell lung cancer that progressed on radiotherapy plus ipilimumab. This material consisted of peripheral blood, taken from a patient treated with radiotherapy plus ipilimumab. The V call is TRBV13, the J call TRBJ2-2; weak D call: TRBD2 (5 bases). CDR3: CASSPPGVELSGELFF. As DNA, the CDR3 is TGTGCCAGCAGCCCTCCCGGGGTCGAACTTTCCGGGGAGCTGTTTTTT.